This TCR beta chain was identified in a study of T cell responses to AZD1222 COVID-19 vaccine. Study-wide results and caveats: Among spike-specific TCRs, nearly half reportedly target unmutated variant regions. Only a handful of people who got AZD1222 tested seropositive at baseline.

About this clone: Its antigen is still unknown.

The repertoire was sequenced with immunoSEQ multiplex PCR; TCRdb's copy has only in-frame clones and lacks some. Of approximately 71,000 clones in the sample, around 83% were seen once. The V gene's germline CDR1 is KGHSH and CDR2 LQKENI. This CDR3 region has 13 residues. Trimming left V 3 bases short and J 8 bases short, with 11 bases between. The source of this sequence is an adult in good health. The genes are TRBV18 and TRBJ1-5; D is undetermined. The source material was peripheral blood, sampled on day 0 of AZD1222 vaccination. The CDR3 reads CASSPLGREPQHF. CDR3 DNA sequence: TGTGCCAGCTCACCCCTGGGTCGGGAGCCCCAGCATTTT.